Below, 29 T cell receptor beta chains from the same sample are listed, as sequenced in a study of shared clonotypes between healthy human individuals. TCRdb's copy holds only in-frame clones and misses some; the assay was immunoSEQ multiplex PCR. This table has roughly 2,300,000 clones, about nine tenths appearing once. Sequenced: naive CD4+ T cells from PBMCs. This sample's subset: CD45RA+ positively selected. These receptors were obtained from a man between 18 and 35 years old in good health. Some clones in this sample may be carry-over from other donors' samples.

The V call is TRBV2, the J call TRBJ1-1, with D possibly matching TRBD1 (6 bases). The CDR3 extends over 15 amino acids. Looked up from germline, CDR1 is SNHLY and CDR2 is FYNNEI. V was trimmed by 7 bases and J by 1 base, leaving 16 bases between them. The CDR3 here is CASIRESGQNTEAFF. The DNA for the CDR3 is TGTGCCAGCATTAGAGAATCGGGACAGAACACTGAAGCTTTCTTT. The full variable domain, its missing parts supplied by reference TRBV2 and TRBJ1-1, is EPEVTQTPSHQVTQMGQEVILRCVPISNHLYFYWYRQILGQKVEFLVSFYNNEISEKSEIFDDQFSVERPDGSNFTLKIRSTKLEDSAMYFCASIRESGQNTEAFFGQGTRLTVV.

The chain combines TRBV9 with TRBJ2-1; D possibly matches TRBD1 or TRBD2 (5 bases each). CDR1 and CDR2 from the germline V gene are SGDLS and YYNGEE. Trimming took 3 bases from V and 6 from J, leaving 13 bases between them. The CDR3 is 14 residues long. In DNA, the CDR3 is TGTGCCAGCAGCGGAAGGGACGGTAGCAATGAGCAGTTCTTC. Amino acid sequence: CASSGRDGSNEQFF.

The chain combines TRBV7-3 with TRBJ2-1; D call uncertain. The CDR3 runs to 15 residues. The ends were cut back, 1 base at V and 3 bases at J, with 10 bases in the middle. The V gene's germline CDR1 is SGHTA and CDR2 FQGTGA. The CDR3 nucleotides are TGTGCCAGCAGCTTAAACCCGGAAGGCTACAATGAGCAGTTCTTC. Translated: CASSLNPEGYNEQFF.

The V gene is TRBV18, the J gene TRBJ2-1, with 9 bases matching TRBD1. Germline values: CDR1 KGHSH, CDR2 LQKENI. The length of the CDR3 is 15 residues. Trimming cost V 3 bases and J 7 bases; bases outside gene matches: 7. CDR3 amino acids: CASSPRTGQGNEQFF. CDR3 nucleotide sequence: TGTGCCAGCTCACCCCGGACCGGACAGGGGAATGAGCAGTTCTTC. The complete variable domain, with remaining parts taken from reference TRBV18 and TRBJ2-1, reads NAGVMQNPRHLVRRRGQEARLRCSPMKGHSHVYWYRQLPEEGLKFMVYLQKENIIDESGMPKERFSAEFPKEGPSILRIQQVVRGDSAAYFCASSPRTGQGNEQFFGPGTRLTVL.

The V gene is TRBV11-1, the J gene TRBJ2-1; TRBD2 might be the D (6 bases). CDR1 and CDR2 (germline): SGHAT, FQDESV (reference sequence). The CDR3 extends over 14 amino acids. With 1 base removed from V and 8 bases from J, the gap between germline ends came to 12 bases. The chain's CDR3 is CASSLDRRVHEQFF. CDR3 nucleotides: TGTGCCAGCAGCTTAGACAGGAGGGTCCATGAGCAGTTCTTC.

This chain joins TRBV28 and TRBJ1-1, with a weak D call TRBD1 (5 bases). V was cut by 3 bases and J by 3 bases, with 14 bases left in between. The CDR3 loop spans 15 amino acids. Looked up from germline, CDR1 is MDHEN and CDR2 is SYDVKM. The CDR3 region is CASSLAGTRDTEAFF. The CDR3 region has the DNA TGTGCCAGCAGTTTGGCAGGGACGAGGGACACTGAAGCTTTCTTT.

This chain connects TRBV6-5 to TRBJ2-1, with D tentatively TRBD2 (6 bases). The germline gives CDR1 MNHEY, CDR2 SVGAGI. This CDR3 is 15 amino acids long. Trimming pared 2 bases from V and 7 bases from J, leaving 15 bases between. CDR3 coding DNA: TGTGCCAGCAGTTACGCCACTGGAGGGAGGAATGAGCAGTTCTTC. Translating gives CASSYATGGRNEQFF.

A note on this clone: This specimen includes other DNA sequences encoding the same CDR3. V and J are TRBV28 and TRBJ1-2; D remains ambiguous. Trimming left V 3 bases short and J 4 bases short, with 6 bases between. The germline V gene encodes CDR1 MDHEN and CDR2 SYDVKM. The length of the CDR3 is 12 residues. CDR3 DNA sequence: TGTGCCAGCAGTTTGACGAGCTATGGCTACACCTTC. Protein product: CASSLTSYGYTF.

This chain joins TRBV28 and TRBJ1-1; no reliable D call. Looked up from germline, CDR1 is MDHEN and CDR2 is SYDVKM. The CDR3 loop spans 14 amino acids. The V end was cut by 7 bases, the J end by 4 bases, with 16 bases between. The CDR3 is CASITAGSSTEAFF. The CDR3 DNA reads TGTGCCAGCATTACTGCGGGGAGTAGCACTGAAGCTTTCTTT.

The rearrangement joins TRBV7-3 to TRBJ2-1, with D uncertain. The V end lost 5 bases, the J end lost 6 bases, and 11 bases lay between the germline ends. CDR1 is SGHTA and CDR2 is FQGTGA in the germline V gene. The CDR3 contains 13 residues. CDR3: CASSPRPGNEQFF. The DNA of the CDR3 is TGTGCCAGCAGCCCCAGACCGGGCAATGAGCAGTTCTTC.

This chain joins TRBV4-1 and TRBJ2-7; possible D gene TRBD1, 6 bases. The germline V and J ends were trimmed by 0 bases and 2 bases, with 8 bases remaining between them. From germline, CDR1 is MGHRA and CDR2 YSYEKL. This CDR3 is built from 14 residues. This chain's CDR3 is CASSQEGAAYEQYF. Here the CDR3 DNA reads TGCGCCAGCAGCCAAGAGGGGGCGGCCTACGAGCAGTACTTC.

This clone showed up just once. The chain couples TRBV28 to TRBJ1-5; a possible D gene is TRBD1 (5 bases). The CDR3 has 14 residues. The germline V and J ends were trimmed by 6 bases and 8 bases, with 17 bases remaining between them. CDR1 and CDR2 (germline): MDHEN, SYDVKM. This CDR3 reads CASRRPGVQKPQHF. CDR3 bases: TGTGCCAGCAGACGCCCGGGGGTCCAGAAGCCCCAGCATTTT. The variable domain in full, completed from reference TRBV28 and TRBJ1-5, reads DVKVTQSSRYLVKRTGEKVFLECVQDMDHENMFWYRQDPGLGLRLIYFSYDVKMKEKGDIPEGYSVSREKKERFSLILESASTNQTSMYLCASRRPGVQKPQHFGDGTRLSIL.

This clone was counted a single time. The rearrangement joins TRBV9 to TRBJ2-5; 7 nucleotides align to TRBD2. V was pared by 0 bases and J by 4 bases, with 9 bases of the junction left unmatched. Germline lookup yields CDR1 SGDLS and CDR2 YYNGEE. The CDR3 extends over 16 amino acids. The CDR3 spells CASSVDLSGMLETQYF. The CDR3 DNA reads TGTGCCAGCAGCGTAGATCTAAGCGGGATGTTAGAGACCCAGTACTTC. Looking up the rest from reference TRBV9 and TRBJ2-5 gives the full variable domain: DSGVTQTPKHLITATGQRVTLRCSPRSGDLSVYWYQQSLDQGLQFLIQYYNGEERAKGNILERFSAQQFPDLHSELNLSSLELGDSALYFCASSVDLSGMLETQYFGPGTRLLVL.

The chain uses TRBV7-8 and TRBJ2-3; TRBD2 aligns across 12 bases. Germline lookup yields CDR1 SGHVS and CDR2 FQNEAQ. This CDR3 region has 16 residues. V lost 1 base, J lost 5 bases, and 4 bases stayed unmatched. The CDR3 nucleotides are TGTGCCAGCAGCTTAGGACTAGCGGGAGTCTTAGATACGCAGTATTTT. As protein: CASSLGLAGVLDTQYF.

The chain carries TRBV7-8 and TRBJ2-2; D gene unclear. The CDR3 is made up of 15 amino acids. The germline V and J ends were trimmed by 3 bases and 7 bases, with 15 bases remaining between them. Germline values: CDR1 SGHVS, CDR2 FQNEAQ. The CDR3 sequence: CASSFVRPNGGELFF. Written as DNA, the CDR3 is TGTGCCAGCAGCTTTGTGAGGCCGAACGGCGGGGAGCTGTTTTTT.

The gene calls are TRBV2 and TRBJ1-2; 8 bases are a match to TRBD1. The germline CDR1 and CDR2 sequences are SNHLY and FYNNEI. This CDR3 is 14 amino acids long. J lost 5 bases, V lost 7 bases, and 9 bases had no gene match. The CDR3 loop is CASTQGAVGYGYTF. CDR3 coding DNA: TGTGCCAGCACTCAGGGGGCAGTAGGTTATGGCTACACCTTC. Combining the CDR3 with reference TRBV2 and TRBJ1-2 gives the whole variable domain EPEVTQTPSHQVTQMGQEVILRCVPISNHLYFYWYRQILGQKVEFLVSFYNNEISEKSEIFDDQFSVERPDGSNFTLKIRSTKLEDSAMYFCASTQGAVGYGYTFGSGTRLTVV.

Points on this clone: Other DNA sequences in this specimen translate into the identical CDR3. This chain links TRBV6-5 with TRBJ2-7, with 7 positions matching TRBD2. Looked up from germline, CDR1 is MNHEY and CDR2 is SVGAGI. The CDR3 sequence is 14 residues long. Trimming took 0 bases from V and 4 from J; bases not matched to a gene: 3. The CDR3 DNA is TGTGCCAGCAGTTACTCTAGCGGGTCTTACGAGCAGTACTTC. This sequence encodes CASSYSSGSYEQYF.

The V call is TRBV28, the J call TRBJ2-7; TRBD2 is a possible D gene (6 bases). The CDR3 loop spans 15 amino acids. The ends were cut back, 2 bases at V and 4 bases at J, with 15 bases in the middle. Looked up from germline, CDR1 is MDHEN and CDR2 is SYDVKM. The CDR3 loop is CASSLGGIGIYEQYF. The CDR3 coding sequence is TGTGCCAGCAGTTTAGGAGGGATCGGGATTTACGAGCAGTACTTC.

The V gene is TRBV29-1, the J gene TRBJ2-5, with D possibly matching TRBD1 (5 bases). Deletions cut 3 bases from V and 5 bases from J, with 19 bases between. The CDR3 length is 15 residues. Germline CDR1 SQVTM, CDR2 ANQGSEA. The chain's CDR3 is CSVEARATSFETQYF. In DNA form, the CDR3 reads TGCAGCGTTGAGGCCAGGGCGACGTCCTTTGAGACCCAGTACTTC.

The gene calls are TRBV5-1 and TRBJ2-3, with TRBD2 as a possible D gene (6 bases). This CDR3 is built from 14 residues. Trimming took off 2 bases at V and 3 bases at J, with 10 bases between the two ends. Germline CDR1 reads SGHRS; CDR2 reads YFSETQ. Written as DNA, the CDR3 is TGCGCCAGCAGCTTCCTAGCGATGACAGATACGCAGTATTTT. Amino acid sequence: CASSFLAMTDTQYF. The full variable domain, rest sourced from reference TRBV5-1 and TRBJ2-3, is KAGVTQTPRYLIKTRGQQVTLSCSPISGHRSVSWYQQTPGQGLQFLFEYFSETQRNKGNFPGRFSGRQFSNSRSEMNVSTLELGDSALYLCASSFLAMTDTQYFGPGTRLTVL.

This clone has only a few counts. This sample also contains other DNA sequences that code for the same CDR3. The chain is built from TRBV11-2 and TRBJ2-3; D is unresolved. Germline CDR1 is SGHAT and CDR2 is FQNNGV. This CDR3 has 11 amino acids. The V end was cut by 3 bases, the J end by 2 bases, with 0 bases between. CDR3 sequence reads: CASSFTDTQYF. The CDR3 DNA reads as TGTGCCAGCAGCTTCACAGATACGCAGTATTTT.

This clone has a single count. CDR3 coding DNA: TGCGCCAGCAGCCCCAACCCCGGGACAGGGAGATACGAGCAGTACTTC. This encodes CASSPNPGTGRYEQYF. The chain carries TRBV5-1 and TRBJ2-7; the match to TRBD1 covers 9 bases. The CDR3 contains 16 residues. V gave up 4 bases and J gave up 4 bases; unmatched junction bases: 12. Germline V gene sequence: CDR1 SGHRS, CDR2 YFSETQ.

This clone is a singleton in its sample. The J gene is TRBJ2-7, the V gene TRBV7-8, with 13 bases identical to TRBD2. Germline V lookup: CDR1 SGHVS, CDR2 FQNEAQ. The CDR3 extends over 19 amino acids. Trimming at V came to 6 bases and at J to 3 bases, leaving 17 bases not matched to a gene. The CDR3 DNA follows: TGTGCCAGCAGTCGTGGGCCGGGGACTAGCGGGATTCCCTTCTACGAGCAGTACTTC. It specifies CASSRGPGTSGIPFYEQYF.

The chain uses TRBV7-9 and TRBJ2-3, with 9 bases lining up with TRBD2. The V gene end was trimmed by 4 bases and the J gene end by 0 bases; junction bases not matched to a gene: 2. This CDR3 has 15 amino acids. Germline V lookup: CDR1 SEHNR, CDR2 FQNEAQ (reference sequence). The CDR3 region has the DNA TGTGCCAGCAGCTCGGGACTAGCAAGCACAGATACGCAGTATTTT. Translation: CASSSGLASTDTQYF.

The chain recombines TRBV4-2 with TRBJ2-2; 10 positions agree with TRBD2. CDR1 and CDR2 (germline): LGHNA, YNFKEQ. The V gene end was trimmed by 1 base and the J gene end by 4 bases; junction bases not matched to a gene: 6. This CDR3 contains 17 residues. As DNA, the CDR3 is TGTGCCAGCAGCCAAGTTAGGGCTAGCGGGAGCACCGGGGAGCTGTTTTTT. Its translation is CASSQVRASGSTGELFF.

J is TRBJ1-2 and V is TRBV10-3; D may be TRBD1 (6 bases). Germline-derived CDR1 and CDR2 are ENHRY and SYGVKD. The ends were cut back, 5 bases at V and 5 bases at J, with 12 bases in the middle. There are 13 residues in the CDR3. CDR3 nucleotide sequence: TGTGCCATCAGTACCTCAGGGGCTTATGGCTACACCTTC. Protein sequence: CAISTSGAYGYTF.

The rearrangement joins TRBV27 to TRBJ2-3, with 9 nucleotides matching TRBD2. J lost 3 bases, V lost 1 base, and 5 bases had no gene match. Germline CDR1 MNHEY, CDR2 SMNVEV (reference sequence). The CDR3 length is 16 residues. Here the CDR3 reads CASSLFFSGSTDTQYF. CDR3 DNA: TGTGCCAGCAGTTTATTCTTTAGCGGGAGTACAGATACGCAGTATTTT.

A word on this clone: Other DNA sequences in the sample encode the same CDR3. J is TRBJ2-7 and V is TRBV28; 8 positions agree with TRBD2. The CDR3 covers 12 residues. Unmatched junction bases numbered 2, after V lost 6 bases and J lost 4 bases. CDR1 MDHEN and CDR2 SYDVKM come from the germline V gene. The CDR3 loop reads CASSTSGYEQYF. The DNA for the CDR3 is TGTGCCAGCAGCACTAGCGGTTACGAGCAGTACTTC.

The chain employs TRBV6-5 and TRBJ1-2; TRBD1 matches 10 bases. V gave up 2 bases and J gave up 9 bases; unmatched junction bases: 12. Germline lookup yields CDR1 MNHEY and CDR2 SVGAGI. This CDR3 has 16 residues. CDR3 nucleotides: TGTGCCAGCAGTTACCTTCGGACAGGGGGAAATAGGAGCTACACCTTC. This encodes CASSYLRTGGNRSYTF.